This TCR beta chain was recovered during a study of cytomegalovirus exposure and HLA in healthy donors. This PCR relied on a set of 60 Vbeta primers and 13 Jbeta primers. Some clones are missing from TCRdb's copy, which holds only in-frame ones; the method was immunoSEQ multiplex PCR. The table includes 85,000 to 130,000 clones, roughly four fifths detected once. Trimming took off 5 bases at V and 2 bases at J, with 14 bases between the two ends. CDR1 is SGHTA and CDR2 is FQGTGA in the germline V gene. CDR3 length equals 15 residues. This TCR derives from a man in his fifties in good health and CMV-seronegative. The rearrangement uses TRBV7-3 and TRBJ2-3; no reliable D call. Sequencing was carried out using PBMCs. The CDR3 here is CASSLSGTNTDTQYF. As DNA, the CDR3 is TGTGCCAGCAGCCTATCCGGAACTAACACAGATACGCAGTATTTT.